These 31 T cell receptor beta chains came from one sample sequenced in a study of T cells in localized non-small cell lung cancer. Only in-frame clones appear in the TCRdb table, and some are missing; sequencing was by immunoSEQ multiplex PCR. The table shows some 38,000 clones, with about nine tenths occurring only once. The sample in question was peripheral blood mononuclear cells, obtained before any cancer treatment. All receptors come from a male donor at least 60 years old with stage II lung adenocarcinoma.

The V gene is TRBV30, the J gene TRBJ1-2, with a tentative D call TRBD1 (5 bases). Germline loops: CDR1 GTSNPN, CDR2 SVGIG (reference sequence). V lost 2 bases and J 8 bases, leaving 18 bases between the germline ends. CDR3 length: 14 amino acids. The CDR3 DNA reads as TGTGCCTGGAGTAAGACAGACAAAGTTTACGGCTACACCTTC. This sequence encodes CAWSKTDKVYGYTF.

The CDR3, as DNA: TGTGCCAGCAGCTTAAAGACAGGGGGCGGCGAGCAGTACTTC. Translating it yields CASSLKTGGGEQYF. V usage is TRBV11-2 and J usage is TRBJ2-7; 10 bases line up with TRBD1. Germline values: CDR1 SGHAT, CDR2 FQNNGV. The V segment lost 2 bases and the J segment 6 bases; nucleotides outside the gene matches: 4. This CDR3 region has 14 residues.

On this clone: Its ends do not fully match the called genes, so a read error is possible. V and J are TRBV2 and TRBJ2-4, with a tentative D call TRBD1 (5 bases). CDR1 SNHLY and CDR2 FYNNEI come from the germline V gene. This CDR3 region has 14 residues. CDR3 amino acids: CASSEAGDSYRLNF. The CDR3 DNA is TGTGCCAGCAGTGAAGCGGGTGACAGTTACCGCTTAAACTTC.

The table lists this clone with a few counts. Here the CDR3 reads CASSLVGTGGNEQFF. The CDR3 coding sequence is TGTGCCAGCAGTTTAGTGGGGACAGGGGGAAATGAGCAGTTCTTC. The chain has TRBV28 and TRBJ2-1, with 11 bases matching TRBD1. This CDR3 region has 15 residues. J was trimmed by 7 bases and V by 2 bases; bases with no gene match: 4. Germline values: CDR1 MDHEN, CDR2 SYDVKM.

The CDR3 reads CASSPQGIGNEQFF. The DNA for the CDR3 is TGTGCCAGCAGTCCCCAAGGCATAGGGAATGAGCAGTTCTTC. The chain carries TRBV28 and TRBJ2-1; D unresolved. Germline assignment: CDR1 MDHEN and CDR2 SYDVKM. Trimming took off 5 bases at V and 7 bases at J, with 15 bases between the two ends. The CDR3 consists of 14 residues. The whole variable domain, filled in from reference TRBV28 and TRBJ2-1, reads DVKVTQSSRYLVKRTGEKVFLECVQDMDHENMFWYRQDPGLGLRLIYFSYDVKMKEKGDIPEGYSVSREKKERFSLILESASTNQTSMYLCASSPQGIGNEQFFGPGTRLTVL.

CDR3 nucleotides: TGTGCCAGCAGCCCCGGGACAGTCTATGGCTACACCTTC. This codes for CASSPGTVYGYTF. The rearrangement joins TRBV7-9 to TRBJ1-2; 7 bases agree with TRBD1. The germline gives CDR1 SEHNR, CDR2 FQNEAQ (reference sequence). This CDR3 spans 13 amino acids. Losses at the gene ends were 5 bases for V and 4 bases for J; bases not matched to a gene: 4.

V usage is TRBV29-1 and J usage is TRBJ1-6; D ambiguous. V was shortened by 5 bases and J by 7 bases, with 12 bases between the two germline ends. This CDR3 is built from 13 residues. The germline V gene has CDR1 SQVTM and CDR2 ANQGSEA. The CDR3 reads CSVSTAGNSPLHF. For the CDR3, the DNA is TGCAGCGTTTCGACCGCCGGGAATTCACCCCTCCACTTT.

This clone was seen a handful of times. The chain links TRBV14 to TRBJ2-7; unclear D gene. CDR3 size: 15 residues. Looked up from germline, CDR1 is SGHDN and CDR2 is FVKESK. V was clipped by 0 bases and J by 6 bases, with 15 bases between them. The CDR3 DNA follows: TGTGCCAGCAGCCAAGATAGACTGCCTCTAAGCGAGCAGTACTTC. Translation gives CASSQDRLPLSEQYF. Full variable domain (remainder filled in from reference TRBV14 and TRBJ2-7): EAGVTQFPSHSVIEKGQTVTLRCDPISGHDNLYWYRRVMGKEIKFLLHFVKESKQDESGMPNNRFLAERTGGTYSTLKVQPAELEDSGVYFCASSQDRLPLSEQYFGPGTRLTVT.

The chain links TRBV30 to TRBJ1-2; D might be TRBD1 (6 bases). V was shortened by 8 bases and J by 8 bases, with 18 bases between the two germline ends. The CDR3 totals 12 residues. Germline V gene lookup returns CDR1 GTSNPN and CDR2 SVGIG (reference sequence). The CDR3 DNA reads TGTGCCCACCGGGGGGCAGGGAAAGGCTACACCTTC. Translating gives CAHRGAGKGYTF. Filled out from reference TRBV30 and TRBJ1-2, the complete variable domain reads SQTIHQWPATLVQPVGSPLSLECTVEGTSNPNLYWYRQAAGRGLQLLFYSVGIGQISSEVPQNLSASRPQDRQFILSSKKLLLSDSGFYLCAHRGAGKGYTFGSGTRLTVV.

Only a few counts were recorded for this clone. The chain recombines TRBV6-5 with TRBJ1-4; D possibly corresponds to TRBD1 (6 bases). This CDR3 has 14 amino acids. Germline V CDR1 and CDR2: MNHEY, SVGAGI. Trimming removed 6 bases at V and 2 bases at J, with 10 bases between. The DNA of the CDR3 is TGTGCCAGCAGGGACAGTACGACTAATGAAAAACTGTTTTTT. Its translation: CASRDSTTNEKLFF.

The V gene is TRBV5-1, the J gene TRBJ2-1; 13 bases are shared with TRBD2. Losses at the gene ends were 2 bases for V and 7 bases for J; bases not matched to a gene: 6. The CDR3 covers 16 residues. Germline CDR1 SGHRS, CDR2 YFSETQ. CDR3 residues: CASSLSLAGGLNEQFF. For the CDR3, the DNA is TGCGCCAGCAGCTTATCACTAGCGGGAGGGCTGAATGAGCAGTTCTTC.

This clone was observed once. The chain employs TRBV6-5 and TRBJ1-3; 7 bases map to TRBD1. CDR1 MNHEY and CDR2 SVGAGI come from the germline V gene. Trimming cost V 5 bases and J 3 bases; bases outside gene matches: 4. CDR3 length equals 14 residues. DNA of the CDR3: TGTGCCAGCAGTCGTACAGGGGATGGAAACACCATATATTTT. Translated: CASSRTGDGNTIYF.

The CDR3 nucleotides are TGTGCCAGCAGCTCCGGGGGCGCCTACAATGAGCAGTTCTTC. Translation gives CASSSGGAYNEQFF. V gene TRBV7-3 combines with J gene TRBJ2-1, with D perhaps assigned TRBD1 or TRBD2 (6 bases each). V was clipped by 4 bases and J by 2 bases, with 9 bases between them. Per the germline V gene, CDR1 is SGHTA and CDR2 is FQGTGA. The CDR3 contains 14 residues.

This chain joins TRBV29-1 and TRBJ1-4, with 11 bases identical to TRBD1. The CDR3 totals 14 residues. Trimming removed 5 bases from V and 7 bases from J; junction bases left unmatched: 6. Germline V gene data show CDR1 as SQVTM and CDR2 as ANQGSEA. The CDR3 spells CSVRTGTGGEKLFF. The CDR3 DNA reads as TGCAGCGTTCGGACTGGGACAGGGGGTGAAAAACTGTTTTTT.

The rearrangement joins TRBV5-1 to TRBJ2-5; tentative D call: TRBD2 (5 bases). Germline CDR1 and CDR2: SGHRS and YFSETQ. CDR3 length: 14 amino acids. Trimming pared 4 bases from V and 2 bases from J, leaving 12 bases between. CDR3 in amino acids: CASSPGRTQETQYF. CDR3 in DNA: TGCGCCAGCAGCCCTGGTCGGACTCAAGAGACCCAGTACTTC.

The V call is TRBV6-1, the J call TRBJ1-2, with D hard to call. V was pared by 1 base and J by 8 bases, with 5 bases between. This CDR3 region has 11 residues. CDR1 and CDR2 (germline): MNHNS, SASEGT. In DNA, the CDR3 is TGTGCCAGCAGTGAAGAAGGCGGCTACACCTTC. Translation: CASSEEGGYTF.

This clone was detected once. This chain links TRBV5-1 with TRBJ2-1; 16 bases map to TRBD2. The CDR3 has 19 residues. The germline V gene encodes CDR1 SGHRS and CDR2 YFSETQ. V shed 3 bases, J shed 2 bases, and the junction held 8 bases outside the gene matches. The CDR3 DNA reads TGCGCCAGCAGCTACACCGGGACTAGCGGGAGGGGAGCCTACAATGAGCAGTTCTTC. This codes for CASSYTGTSGRGAYNEQFF. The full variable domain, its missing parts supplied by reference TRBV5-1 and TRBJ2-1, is KAGVTQTPRYLIKTRGQQVTLSCSPISGHRSVSWYQQTPGQGLQFLFEYFSETQRNKGNFPGRFSGRQFSNSRSEMNVSTLELGDSALYLCASSYTGTSGRGAYNEQFFGPGTRLTVL.

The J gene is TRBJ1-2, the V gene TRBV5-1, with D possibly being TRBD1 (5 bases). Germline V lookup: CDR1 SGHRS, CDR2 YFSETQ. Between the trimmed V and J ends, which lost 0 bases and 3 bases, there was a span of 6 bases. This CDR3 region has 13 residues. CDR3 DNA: TGCGCCAGCAGCTTGGCAGGGTACTATGGCTACACCTTC. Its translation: CASSLAGYYGYTF.

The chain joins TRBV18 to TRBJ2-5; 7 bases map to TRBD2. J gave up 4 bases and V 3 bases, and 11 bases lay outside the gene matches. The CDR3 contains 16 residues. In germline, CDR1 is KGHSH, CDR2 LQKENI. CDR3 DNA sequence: TGTGCCAGCTCACCCGCGGCTAGCGGAGGCGGAGAGACCCAGTACTTC. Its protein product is CASSPAASGGGETQYF.

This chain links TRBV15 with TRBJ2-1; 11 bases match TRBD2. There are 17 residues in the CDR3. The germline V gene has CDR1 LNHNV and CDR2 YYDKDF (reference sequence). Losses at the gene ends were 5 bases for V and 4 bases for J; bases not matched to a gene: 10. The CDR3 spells CATSPRSGRAGYNEQFF. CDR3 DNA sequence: TGTGCCACCAGCCCCCGTAGCGGGAGGGCCGGGTACAATGAGCAGTTCTTC.

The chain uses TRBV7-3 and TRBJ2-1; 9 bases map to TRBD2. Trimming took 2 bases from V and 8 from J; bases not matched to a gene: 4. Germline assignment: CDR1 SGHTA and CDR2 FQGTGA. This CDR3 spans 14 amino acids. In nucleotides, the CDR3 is TGTGCCAGCAGCTTACTAGCGGGATACGATGAGCAGTTCTTC. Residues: CASSLLAGYDEQFF. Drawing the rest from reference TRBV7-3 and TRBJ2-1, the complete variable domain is GAGVSQTPSNKVTEKGKYVELRCDPISGHTALYWYRQSLGQGPEFLIYFQGTGAADDSGLPNDRFFAVRPEGSVSTLKIQRTERGDSAVYLCASSLLAGYDEQFFGPGTRLTVL.

The chain's CDR3 is CASSQDQGTEAFF. The CDR3 bases are TGTGCCAGCAGCCAAGATCAAGGCACTGAAGCTTTCTTT. This chain uses TRBV5-4 with TRBJ1-1; D not resolved. Germline values: CDR1 SGHNT, CDR2 YYREEE (reference sequence). Trimming took off 4 bases at V and 4 bases at J, with 11 bases between the two ends. CDR3 length: 13 amino acids.

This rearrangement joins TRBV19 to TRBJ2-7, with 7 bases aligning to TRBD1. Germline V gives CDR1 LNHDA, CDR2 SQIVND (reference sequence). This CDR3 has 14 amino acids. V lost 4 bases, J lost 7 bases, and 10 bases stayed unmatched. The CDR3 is CASSRRQGEREQYF. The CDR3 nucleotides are TGTGCCAGTAGTAGGCGACAGGGTGAAAGGGAGCAGTACTTC.

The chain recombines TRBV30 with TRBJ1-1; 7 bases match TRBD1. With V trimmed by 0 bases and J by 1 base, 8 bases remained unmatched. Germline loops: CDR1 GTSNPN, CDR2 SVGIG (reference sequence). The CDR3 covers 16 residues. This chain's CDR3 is CAWSVLGGGGNTEAFF. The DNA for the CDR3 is TGTGCCTGGAGTGTATTAGGGGGCGGCGGGAACACTGAAGCTTTCTTT.

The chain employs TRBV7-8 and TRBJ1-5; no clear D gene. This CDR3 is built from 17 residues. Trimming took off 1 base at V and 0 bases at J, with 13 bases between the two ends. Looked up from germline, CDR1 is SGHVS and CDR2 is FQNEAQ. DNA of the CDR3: TGTGCCAGCAGCTTAGATGGTGCCAGCTATAGCAATCAGCCCCAGCATTTT. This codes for CASSLDGASYSNQPQHF.

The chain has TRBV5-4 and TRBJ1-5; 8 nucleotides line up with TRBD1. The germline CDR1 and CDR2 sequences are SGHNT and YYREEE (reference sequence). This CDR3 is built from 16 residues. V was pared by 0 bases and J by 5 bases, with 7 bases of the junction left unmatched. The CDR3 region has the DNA TGTGCCAGCAGCTTGGGGGGACAGGCGGGGGATCAGCCCCAGCATTTT. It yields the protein CASSLGGQAGDQPQHF.

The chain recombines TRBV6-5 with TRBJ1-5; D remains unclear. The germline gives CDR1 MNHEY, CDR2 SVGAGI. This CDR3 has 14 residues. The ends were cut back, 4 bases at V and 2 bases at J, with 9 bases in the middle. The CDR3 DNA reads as TGTGCCAGCAGTTTTGGGCAGGGCAATCAGCCCCAGCATTTT. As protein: CASSFGQGNQPQHF.

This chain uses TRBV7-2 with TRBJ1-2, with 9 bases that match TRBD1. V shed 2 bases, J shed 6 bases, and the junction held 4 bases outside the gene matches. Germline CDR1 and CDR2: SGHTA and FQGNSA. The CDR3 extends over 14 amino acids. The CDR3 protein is CASSLQGTGNGYTF. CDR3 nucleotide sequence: TGTGCCAGCAGCTTACAGGGGACAGGGAATGGCTACACCTTC.

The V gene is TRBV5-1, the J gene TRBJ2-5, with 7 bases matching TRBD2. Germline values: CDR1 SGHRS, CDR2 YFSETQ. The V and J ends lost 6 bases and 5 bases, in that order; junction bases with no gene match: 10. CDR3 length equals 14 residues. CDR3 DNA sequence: TGCGCCAGCACACTCGGCGGGGGTCAGGAGACCCAGTACTTC. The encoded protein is CASTLGGGQETQYF.

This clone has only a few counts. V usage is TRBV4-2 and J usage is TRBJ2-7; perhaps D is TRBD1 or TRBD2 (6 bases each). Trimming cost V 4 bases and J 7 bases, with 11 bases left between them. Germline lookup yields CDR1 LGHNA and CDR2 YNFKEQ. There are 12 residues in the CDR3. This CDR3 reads CASSLTGREQYF. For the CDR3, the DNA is TGTGCCAGCAGCCTCACAGGGAGGGAGCAGTACTTC.

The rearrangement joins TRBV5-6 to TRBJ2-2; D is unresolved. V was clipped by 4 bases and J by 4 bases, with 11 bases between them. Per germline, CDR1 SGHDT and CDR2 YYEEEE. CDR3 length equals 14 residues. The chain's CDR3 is CASSPPTSTGELFF. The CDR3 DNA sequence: TGTGCCAGCAGCCCCCCGACGAGCACCGGGGAGCTGTTTTTT. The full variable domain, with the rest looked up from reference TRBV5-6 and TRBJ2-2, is DAGVTQSPTHLIKTRGQQVTLRCSPKSGHDTVSWYQQALGQGPQFIFQYYEEEERQRGNFPDRFSGHQFPNYSSELNVNALLLGDSALYLCASSPPTSTGELFFGEGSRLTVL.